The rows below give T cell receptor beta chains drawn from one sample of a study of blood T cell repertoires in COVID-19. Sequencing was performed with immunoSEQ multiplex PCR; in TCRdb, only in-frame clones are kept and a portion is missing. The table lists about 330,000 clones, about 89% of them singletons. The sample consisted of PBMCs or T cells enriched from blood (not recorded which). The receptors here all came from a woman in her twenties or thirties who had recovered from COVID-19. The CDR3 runs from the conserved cysteine through the conserved F or W. Fields, in order: V gene, J gene, CDR3 protein.

>TRBV4-2|TRBJ1-6
CASSLPDNSPLHF
>TRBV5-5|TRBJ1-4
CASSLQTTGVNEKLFF
>TRBV7-2|TRBJ1-5
CASSLGLTGSGQPQHF
>TRBV11-1|TRBJ2-4
CASSPYGRLAKNIQYF
>TRBV5-1|TRBJ1-1
CASSLQGAPTEAFF
>TRBV5-1|TRBJ2-7
CASSEQGNEQYF
>TRBV5-1|TRBJ2-7
CASSLVQGIQYEQYF
>TRBV7-6|TRBJ2-7
CASSLAQGAGDHEQYF
>TRBV5-5|TRBJ2-2
CASSNPGNTGELFF
>TRBV7-3|TRBJ2-1
CASSLVAGGSNEQFF
>TRBV9|TRBJ1-4
CASSVRGNEKLFF
>TRBV6-5|TRBJ1-2
CASSQAWTGGHGYTF
>TRBV4-1|TRBJ1-1
CASSQLHGPPGTGAFF
>TRBV9|TRBJ2-5
CASSVGLSGETQYF
>TRBV6-5|TRBJ1-1
CASSPTRVYTEAFF
>TRBV5-1|TRBJ2-4
CASSPLGGLNIQYF
>TRBV5-1|TRBJ1-2
CASSHGGRDNYGYTF
>TRBV7-8|TRBJ1-1
CASRLGRVDTEAFF
>TRBV2|TRBJ1-1
CASSELRRGGTEAFF
>TRBV12-3/TRBV12-4|TRBJ1-5
CASSLGEGQPQHF